The 24 T cell receptor beta chains presented below share a single source sample, sequenced in a study of cytomegalovirus exposure and HLA in healthy donors. The primer mix had 60 Vbeta and 13 Jbeta primers. TCRdb's copy holds only in-frame clones and misses some; the assay was immunoSEQ multiplex PCR. The sample lists about 82,000 clones; around 84% were seen once. The sequencing sample was made of PBMCs. The receptors here all came from a man aged 70-80 years in good health and CMV-seropositive.

The CDR3 sequence: CASSRGGHTYNEQFF. CDR3 DNA: TGTGCCAGCAGCAGAGGGGGACACACCTACAATGAGCAGTTCTTC. The chain links TRBV9 to TRBJ2-1; D possibly corresponds to TRBD1 (6 bases). The CDR3 spans 15 residues. CDR1 is SGDLS and CDR2 is YYNGEE in the germline V gene. V shed 4 bases and J shed 2 bases, with 13 bases lying between them.

The genes are TRBV19 and TRBJ2-3; 10 nucleotides line up with TRBD2. V shed 3 bases and J 6 bases; nucleotides not matched to a gene: 9. Germline V gives CDR1 LNHDA, CDR2 SQIVND (reference sequence). The CDR3 contains 16 residues. CDR3: CASSMVGAGGPDTQYF. The DNA for the CDR3 is TGTGCCAGTAGTATGGTCGGAGCGGGAGGGCCGGATACGCAGTATTTT.

The chain carries TRBV30 and TRBJ2-7; D ambiguous. Germline CDR1 is GTSNPN and CDR2 is SVGIG (reference sequence). Trimming cost V 1 base and J 6 bases, with 7 bases left between them. The CDR3 covers 11 residues. The CDR3 reads CAWSAVGEQYF. The CDR3 nucleotides read TGTGCCTGGAGTGCGGTCGGCGAGCAGTACTTC.

The chain couples TRBV19 to TRBJ1-1, with D perhaps matching TRBD1 (6 bases). This CDR3 has 15 residues. The V end lost 3 bases, the J end lost 6 bases, and 17 bases lay between the germline ends. Germline CDR1 is LNHDA and CDR2 is SQIVND (reference sequence). The CDR3 here is CASSMDWAGASEAFF. The CDR3 DNA sequence: TGTGCCAGTAGTATGGACTGGGCAGGGGCTTCTGAAGCTTTCTTT.

The rearrangement uses TRBV7-2 and TRBJ1-3, with D unresolved. The CDR3 sequence is 15 residues long. Germline V gene lookup returns CDR1 SGHTA and CDR2 FQGNSA. With 1 base removed from V and 0 bases from J, the gap between germline ends came to 7 bases. This CDR3 is CASSLDSFSGNTIYF. For the CDR3, the DNA is TGTGCCAGCAGCTTAGACAGCTTCTCTGGAAACACCATATATTTT.

The chain combines TRBV10-3 with TRBJ1-5, with D perhaps TRBD1 (6 bases). The V and J ends lost 4 bases and 0 bases respectively, with 13 bases between them. This CDR3 region has 16 residues. Germline CDR1 is ENHRY and CDR2 is SYGVKD. The CDR3 here is CAISGGGADSNQPQHF. In nucleotides, the CDR3 is TGTGCCATCAGTGGTGGGGGGGCGGATAGCAATCAGCCCCAGCATTTT.

This chain connects TRBV5-1 to TRBJ2-5; the match to TRBD2 covers 7 bases. V shed 0 bases and J 5 bases; nucleotides not matched to a gene: 4. CDR3 size: 14 residues. Per the germline V gene, CDR1 is SGHRS and CDR2 is YFSETQ. The DNA for the CDR3 is TGCGCCAGCAGCTTGGGACGGGGGGTTGAGACCCAGTACTTC. It yields the protein CASSLGRGVETQYF.

The V and J genes are TRBV7-2 and TRBJ1-2; TRBD1 agrees at 12 bases. Trimming at V came to 2 bases and at J to 7 bases, leaving 8 bases not matched to a gene. The CDR3 is 16 residues long. Germline assignment: CDR1 SGHTA and CDR2 FQGNSA. CDR3 amino acids: CASSLTGTGGAFGYTF. The CDR3 bases are TGTGCCAGCAGCTTAACTGGGACAGGGGGCGCCTTTGGCTACACCTTC.

The gene calls are TRBV10-3 and TRBJ1-2; D unclear. The CDR3 consists of 13 residues. CDR1 and CDR2 from the germline V gene are ENHRY and SYGVKD. Trimming removed 10 bases from V and 2 bases from J, with 14 bases in between. Here the CDR3 reads CATQEGFNYGYTF. CDR3 coding DNA: TGTGCCACCCAAGAGGGCTTCAACTATGGCTACACCTTC.

This clone was detected a few times. The genes are TRBV4-2 and TRBJ1-1; D perhaps matches TRBD1 (5 bases). Trimming left V 0 bases short and J 4 bases short, with 15 bases between. This CDR3 region has 16 residues. Germline V gives CDR1 LGHNA, CDR2 YNFKEQ. CDR3 in DNA: TGTGCCAGCAGCCAAGATCGGACGGTGGGGGGCACTGAAGCTTTCTTT. It specifies CASSQDRTVGGTEAFF.

V usage is TRBV11-3 and J usage is TRBJ2-1; TRBD2 matches at 7 bases. J lost 5 bases, V lost 4 bases, and 5 bases had no gene match. The length of the CDR3 is 14 residues. The germline gives CDR1 SGHNT, CDR2 YENEEA. Written as DNA, the CDR3 is TGTGCCAGCAGCTCCACTAGCGCCCACAATGAGCAGTTCTTC. Translation: CASSSTSAHNEQFF.

V is TRBV7-8 and J is TRBJ2-3; 9 positions agree with TRBD1. The CDR3 totals 15 residues. The ends lost 10 bases at V and 5 bases at J; junction bases unmatched: 13. Germline CDR1 and CDR2: SGHVS and FQNEAQ. Written as DNA, the CDR3 is TGTGCCACCACGGGGCGGGACAGGGTTGTAGATACGCAGTATTTT. Its translation is CATTGRDRVVDTQYF.

The chain joins TRBV11-2 to TRBJ2-7, with 9 nucleotides matching TRBD1. V lost 1 base and J lost 4; bases outside the gene matches: 8. The CDR3 spans 16 residues. Germline CDR1 SGHAT, CDR2 FQNNGV. CDR3 DNA: TGTGCCAGCAGCTTAGGGTTCACAGGGGGCCAGTACGAGCAGTACTTC. Protein: CASSLGFTGGQYEQYF.

V usage is TRBV10-1 and J usage is TRBJ1-1; D unresolved. Germline V CDR1 and CDR2: WNHNN, SYGVQD (reference sequence). This CDR3 has 15 amino acids. V lost 6 bases, J lost 1 base, and 15 bases lay in between. CDR3 coding DNA: TGCGCCAGCAGGGATGACTCGTCCTCGAACACTGAAGCTTTCTTT. Translated: CASRDDSSSNTEAFF.

The rearrangement links TRBV30 to TRBJ1-1; D not certain. V lost 4 bases, J lost 6 bases, and 15 bases lay in between. CDR1 GTSNPN and CDR2 SVGIG come from the germline V gene (reference sequence). The CDR3 spans 13 residues. This CDR3 reads CAWTRGVSPEAFF. The CDR3, as DNA: TGTGCCTGGACCCGGGGAGTGTCCCCTGAAGCTTTCTTT.

This chain links TRBV7-3 with TRBJ2-3; the D gene is possibly TRBD2 (5 bases). Germline-derived CDR1 and CDR2 are SGHTA and FQGTGA. The CDR3 runs 14 residues. Trimming stripped 5 bases from V and 2 bases from J, with 11 bases between. The CDR3 DNA is TGTGCCAGCAGCGTCGGGATTCACACAGATACGCAGTATTTT. Amino acid sequence: CASSVGIHTDTQYF.

The V gene is TRBV19, the J gene TRBJ2-5; 11 nucleotides align to TRBD1. CDR3 length: 14 residues. After removal of 6 bases from V and 5 bases from J, the junction contained 5 bases not matched to a gene. Per germline, CDR1 LNHDA and CDR2 SQIVND (reference sequence). CDR3 nucleotides: TGTGCCAGTAGGGACAGGGGGCCGGGGGAGACCCAGTACTTC. It translates to CASRDRGPGETQYF.

The chain employs TRBV6-5 and TRBJ2-1; D ambiguous. The CDR3 totals 15 residues. In germline, CDR1 is MNHEY, CDR2 SVGAGI. V lost 0 bases and J 6 bases, leaving 12 bases between the germline ends. The CDR3 protein is CASSYSSVFGNEQFF. CDR3 nucleotide sequence: TGTGCCAGCAGTTACTCTTCGGTTTTTGGCAATGAGCAGTTCTTC.

This rearrangement joins TRBV19 to TRBJ2-1; 9 bases align to TRBD1. The CDR3 loop spans 13 amino acids. Germline-derived CDR1 and CDR2 are LNHDA and SQIVND (reference sequence). Trimming cost V 9 bases and J 9 bases; bases outside gene matches: 9. DNA for the CDR3: TGTGCCAGCACGGGACAGGGATGGGGTGAGCAGTTCTTC. Translation gives CASTGQGWGEQFF.

This rearrangement joins TRBV28 to TRBJ1-3; D is ambiguous. V gave up 2 bases and J gave up 4 bases, with 9 bases separating them. CDR3 length equals 14 residues. In germline, CDR1 is MDHEN, CDR2 SYDVKM. CDR3 sequence: CASSLRGTGNTIYF. The CDR3, as DNA: TGTGCCAGCAGTTTACGGGGAACAGGAAACACCATATATTTT.

V usage is TRBV28 and J usage is TRBJ2-2, with 9 bases fitting TRBD1. V dropped 5 bases and J dropped 4; count of bases not matched to a gene: 5. Germline lookup yields CDR1 MDHEN and CDR2 SYDVKM. The CDR3 length is 15 residues. CDR3 sequence reads: CASSRGQGFTGELFF. CDR3 sequence (DNA): TGTGCCAGCAGTCGCGGACAGGGGTTCACCGGGGAGCTGTTTTTT.

The chain uses TRBV10-3 and TRBJ1-1; D is possibly TRBD1 (6 bases). V dropped 8 bases and J dropped 4 bases, with 11 bases sitting between them. The germline V gene has CDR1 ENHRY and CDR2 SYGVKD. The CDR3 spans 12 residues. In DNA form, the CDR3 reads TGTGCCATCTCGTGGGACACCACTGAAGCTTTCTTT. Translation: CAISWDTTEAFF.

The rearrangement uses TRBV19 and TRBJ2-5; TRBD2 is a possible D gene (6 bases). V lost 9 bases to trimming and J lost 2 bases, with 13 bases between them. Germline V gives CDR1 LNHDA, CDR2 SQIVND (reference sequence). CDR3 length equals 13 residues. This CDR3 reads CASSWGRQETQYF. CDR3 DNA sequence: TGTGCCAGCTCCTGGGGGAGGCAAGAGACCCAGTACTTC.

The genes are TRBV19 and TRBJ2-1; D not certain. CDR3 size: 13 residues. Germline-derived CDR1 and CDR2 are LNHDA and SQIVND (reference sequence). V dropped 3 bases and J dropped 4 bases, with 7 bases sitting between them. The CDR3 region has the DNA TGTGCCAGTAGTATTAGACTGTACAATGAGCAGTTCTTC. Protein product: CASSIRLYNEQFF. The whole variable domain, remainder taken from reference TRBV19 and TRBJ2-1, is DGGITQSPKYLFRKEGQNVTLSCEQNLNHDAMYWYRQDPGQGLRLIYYSQIVNDFQKGDIAEGYSVSREKKESFPLTVTSAQKNPTAFYLCASSIRLYNEQFFGPGTRLTVL.